Listed below are T cell receptor beta chains from one sample, sequenced in a study of blood T cell repertoires in COVID-19. Libraries were prepared by immunoSEQ multiplex PCR; TCRdb keeps only in-frame clonotypes and omits some of them. The sample holds 260,000 or so clones; around 84% are singletons and the top ten take around 2.3%. The sequenced material came from PBMCs or T cells enriched from blood (not recorded which). These receptors originate from a woman aged 50 to 65 who had recovered from COVID-19. The CDR3 runs from the conserved cysteine through the conserved F or W. A D gene is named only where the DNA matches it firmly. Not every row has a clone size; where given, it reads once, few, many or a size class.

D: NA
J: TRBJ2-7
V: TRBV19
size: NA
CDR3: CASSIQRGGTYEQYF
DNA: TGTGCCAGTAGTATACAAAGGGGGGGGACCTACGAGCAGTACTTC

D: TRBD2
J: TRBJ2-7
V: TRBV5-5
size: NA
CDR3: CASSSGPSQRGYEQYF
DNA: TGTGCCAGCAGCTCCGGCCCATCCCAGCGGGGCTACGAGCAGTACTTC

D: TRBD2
J: TRBJ2-5
V: TRBV7-6
size: NA
CDR3: CASSLGLAGGSRETQYF
DNA: TGTGCCAGCAGCTTAGGGTTAGCGGGAGGGTCCCGGGAGACCCAGTACTTC

D: TRBD1
J: TRBJ2-1
V: TRBV10-3
size: NA
CDR3: CAISGLGQTEDEQFF
DNA: TGTGCCATCAGTGGCTTGGGACAGACGGAAGATGAGCAGTTCTTC

D: NA
J: TRBJ2-7
V: TRBV7-8
size: NA
CDR3: CASSLYARGPSYEQYF
DNA: TGTGCCAGCAGCTTATATGCCAGGGGCCCCTCCTACGAGCAGTACTTC

D: NA
J: TRBJ1-2
V: TRBV19
size: NA
CDR3: CASQTSPGDYGYTF
DNA: TGTGCCAGTCAAACCTCCCCCGGAGACTATGGCTACACCTTC

D: NA
J: TRBJ1-1
V: TRBV12-3/TRBV12-4
size: NA
CDR3: CASINGGATEAFF
DNA: TGTGCCAGCATCAATGGAGGGGCCACTGAAGCTTTCTTT

D: TRBD1
J: TRBJ1-2
V: TRBV3-1/TRBV3-2
size: NA
CDR3: CASSLRQGGNYGYTF
DNA: TGTGCCAGCAGCCTTCGACAGGGGGGGAACTATGGCTACACCTTC

D: TRBD1
J: TRBJ1-5
V: TRBV6-5
size: NA
CDR3: CASKPGQGRNQPQHF
DNA: TGTGCCAGCAAACCGGGACAGGGACGCAATCAGCCCCAGCATTTT

D: NA
J: TRBJ2-7
V: TRBV7-6
size: NA
CDR3: CASSLFSYEQYF
DNA: TGTGCCAGCAGCTTATTCAGCTACGAGCAGTACTTC

D: NA
J: TRBJ1-3
V: TRBV12-3/TRBV12-4
size: NA
CDR3: CASRMNNGNTIYF
DNA: TGTGCCAGCAGGATGAACAATGGAAACACCATATATTTT

D: NA
J: TRBJ2-5
V: TRBV30
size: NA
CDR3: CAWRPRGQKETQYF
DNA: TGTGCCTGGAGACCGCGCGGACAGAAAGAGACCCAGTACTTC

D: TRBD2
J: TRBJ2-5
V: TRBV5-4
size: NA
CDR3: CASSFGGGETQYF
DNA: TGTGCCAGCAGCTTTGGGGGAGGGGAGACCCAGTACTTC

D: TRBD1
J: TRBJ1-2
V: TRBV6-5
size: once
CDR3: CASSSPGQGVYGYTF
DNA: TGTGCCAGCAGTTCCCCGGGGCAGGGGGTTTATGGCTACACCTTC

D: TRBD1
J: TRBJ1-1
V: TRBV19
size: once
CDR3: CASNTGQGAEAFF
DNA: TGTGCCAGTAACACTGGACAGGGAGCTGAAGCTTTCTTT

D: TRBD2
J: TRBJ2-1
V: TRBV30
size: NA
CDR3: CAWSGLAEYNEQFF
DNA: TGTGCCTGGAGCGGACTAGCGGAGTACAATGAGCAGTTCTTC

D: NA
J: TRBJ2-7
V: TRBV30
size: NA
CDR3: CACDGQSRYEQYF
DNA: TGTGCCTGCGACGGACAGAGTCGCTACGAGCAGTACTTC

D: TRBD1
J: TRBJ1-3
V: TRBV18
size: NA
CDR3: CASSPLDRVAGNTIYF
DNA: TGTGCCAGCTCACCACTAGACAGGGTCGCTGGAAACACCATATATTTT

D: NA
J: TRBJ2-3
V: TRBV30
size: once
CDR3: CAWSVGGSTDTQYF
DNA: TGTGCCTGGAGTGTGGGCGGGAGCACAGATACGCAGTATTTT

D: TRBD2
J: TRBJ2-7
V: TRBV10-3
size: NA
CDR3: CAISGVVAGDYEQYF
DNA: TGTGCCATCAGTGGGGTGGTTGCGGGAGACTACGAGCAGTACTTC

D: NA
J: TRBJ2-7
V: TRBV12-3/TRBV12-4
size: NA
CDR3: CASTRGSREQYF
DNA: TGTGCCAGCACCCGGGGGAGTAGGGAGCAGTACTTC

D: NA
J: TRBJ2-4
V: TRBV6-5
size: NA
CDR3: CASSYVAEKNIQYF
DNA: TGTGCCAGCAGTTATGTCGCGGAGAAAAACATTCAGTACTTC

D: NA
J: TRBJ2-1
V: TRBV23-1
size: NA
CDR3: CASSQSLVPLFF
DNA: TGCGCCAGCAGTCAATCTTTAGTACCTTTGTTCTTC

D: NA
J: TRBJ1-3
V: TRBV30
size: once
CDR3: CALAHSGNTIYF
DNA: TGTGCCCTCGCGCACTCTGGAAACACCATATATTTT

D: NA
J: TRBJ2-4
V: TRBV7-2
size: NA
CDR3: CASSFSGVLAKNIQYF
DNA: TGTGCCAGCAGCTTCTCCGGGGTCTTAGCCAAAAACATTCAGTACTTC

D: NA
J: TRBJ2-5
V: TRBV29-1
size: once
CDR3: CSVAVWEVRETQYF
DNA: TGCAGCGTTGCGGTTTGGGAGGTCCGGGAGACCCAGTACTTC

D: NA
J: TRBJ1-3
V: TRBV7-9
size: NA
CDR3: CASSARDFGNTIYF
DNA: TGTGCCAGCAGCGCCAGGGATTTTGGAAACACCATATATTTT

D: NA
J: TRBJ2-3
V: TRBV5-1
size: NA
CDR3: CASSLDRVGTDTQYF
DNA: TGCGCCAGCAGCTTGGACAGGGTAGGCACAGATACGCAGTATTTT

D: TRBD1
J: TRBJ2-7
V: TRBV29-1
size: NA
CDR3: CSVGQGAYEQYF
DNA: TGCAGCGTTGGACAGGGAGCCTACGAGCAGTACTTC

D: NA
J: TRBJ2-1
V: TRBV29-1
size: NA
CDR3: CGGYDGEQFF
DNA: TGCGGAGGATACGACGGTGAGCAGTTCTTC

D: NA
J: TRBJ2-7
V: TRBV21-1
size: NA
CDR3: CASSASGGARQYF
DNA: TGTGCCAGCAGCGCCTCAGGGGGTGCTAGGCAGTACTTC

D: NA
J: TRBJ1-4
V: TRBV5-4
size: once
CDR3: CASSYAGANEKLFF
DNA: TGTGCCAGCAGTTATGCGGGGGCTAATGAAAAACTGTTTTTT

D: TRBD1
J: TRBJ2-6
V: TRBV5-4
size: NA
CDR3: CASSLRTGVSSGANVLTF
DNA: TGTGCCAGCAGCCTAAGGACAGGCGTGAGCTCTGGGGCCAACGTCCTGACTTTC

D: NA
J: TRBJ2-1
V: TRBV4-1
size: NA
CDR3: CASSQPTSISYNEQFF
DNA: TGCGCCAGCAGCCAACCTACTAGTATCTCCTACAATGAGCAGTTCTTC

D: NA
J: TRBJ1-5
V: TRBV30
size: NA
CDR3: CAWSSTSSNQPQHF
DNA: TGTGCCTGGAGTAGCACCTCGAGCAATCAGCCCCAGCATTTT

D: NA
J: TRBJ1-1
V: TRBV11-3
size: NA
CDR3: CASSWRRYTEAFF
DNA: TGTGCCAGCAGCTGGCGGAGGTACACTGAAGCTTTCTTT

D: NA
J: TRBJ1-2
V: TRBV2
size: NA
CDR3: CASSGQVLVVNYGYTF
DNA: TGTGCCAGCAGTGGCCAGGTGCTCGTGGTGAACTATGGCTACACCTTC

D: TRBD1
J: TRBJ2-7
V: TRBV27
size: NA
CDR3: CASSFLPDRAYEQYF
DNA: TGTGCCAGCAGTTTTCTACCCGACAGGGCATACGAGCAGTACTTC

D: NA
J: TRBJ1-3
V: TRBV4-1
size: NA
CDR3: CASSQVTGSISGNTIYF
DNA: TGCGCCAGCAGCCAAGTTACGGGATCTATCTCTGGAAACACCATATATTTT

D: TRBD1
J: TRBJ2-7
V: TRBV6-6
size: NA
CDR3: CASNEGQTNYEQYF
DNA: TGTGCCAGCAATGAGGGACAGACTAACTACGAGCAGTACTTC

D: TRBD2
J: TRBJ2-1
V: TRBV5-6
size: few
CDR3: CASSLGGGLAGGNEQFF
DNA: TGTGCCAGCAGCTTGGGGGGCGGGCTGGCGGGAGGCAATGAGCAGTTCTTC

D: NA
J: TRBJ2-5
V: TRBV5-1
size: NA
CDR3: CASSLVAAGGETQYF
DNA: TGCGCCAGCAGCTTGGTAGCGGCGGGCGGAGAGACCCAGTACTTC

D: TRBD1
J: TRBJ2-5
V: TRBV4-1
size: once
CDR3: CASSFGQGTTQETQYF
DNA: TGCGCCAGCAGCTTCGGACAGGGGACGACCCAAGAGACCCAGTACTTC

D: NA
J: TRBJ2-1
V: TRBV19
size: NA
CDR3: CASSSYSDSSYNEQFF
DNA: TGTGCCAGTAGTAGCTACAGTGATAGCTCCTACAATGAGCAGTTCTTC

D: TRBD1
J: TRBJ2-5
V: TRBV19
size: NA
CDR3: CASSIDPGGRETQYF
DNA: TGTGCCAGTAGTATAGATCCAGGGGGCCGAGAGACCCAGTACTTC

D: NA
J: TRBJ1-1
V: TRBV2
size: NA
CDR3: CASMEVRLNTEAFF
DNA: TGTGCCAGCATGGAGGTACGGCTGAACACTGAAGCTTTCTTT

D: TRBD2
J: TRBJ2-1
V: TRBV19
size: NA
CDR3: CASSPIGYSGSSYNEQFF
DNA: TGTGCCAGTAGTCCGATTGGGTATAGCGGGAGCTCCTACAATGAGCAGTTCTTC

D: NA
J: TRBJ1-2
V: TRBV3-1/TRBV3-2
size: NA
CDR3: CASSQVPGSVGYTF
DNA: TGTGCCAGCAGCCAAGTCCCAGGGTCGGTTGGCTACACCTTC

D: NA
J: TRBJ1-2
V: TRBV11-2
size: few
CDR3: CASSLHYTGPTRLWGYTF
DNA: TGTGCCAGCAGCTTACATTACACAGGGCCAACACGTCTATGGGGCTACACCTTC